This paragraph reports one T cell receptor beta chain. Its antigen remains unidentified. A much larger clone differs from this one at a single base, so this may be a read error. The sample is drawn from a study of spatial heterogeneity in lung cancer. Whole-study context: In cases with available follow-up PBMC samples, these were sequenced at a median of roughly 23 months after resection. General study points: Blood carried ubiquitous expanded tumor TCRs more at resection than follow-up.

Germline CDR1 MNHNS, CDR2 SASEGT. This CDR3 comprises 15 residues. Each molecule of TCR cDNA was tagged with one unique molecular identifier. Using its own MiXCR run on the 5' RACE reads, TCRdb lists one record per CDR3 protein. The sample has fewer than 150,000 distinct CDR3 sequences; about 10% are singletons. The time point here: blood at routine non-recurrence follow-up after resection. The input material, whole RNA from tumor, nontumor lung or frozen PBMC, was sequenced unsorted. The receptor was isolated from a female donor with early-stage non-small cell lung cancer. The J gene is TRBJ1-6, the V gene TRBV6-1; no clear D gene. Sequenced material: PBMCs, taken at follow-up. The CDR3 bases are TGTGCCAGCAGAGAAGCATCAGGCTCTTATTCACCCCTCCACTTT. Its protein product is CASREASGSYSPLHF.